Below are 5 T cell receptor beta chains sequenced from a single sample in a study of shared clonotypes between healthy human individuals. Only in-frame clones appear in the TCRdb table, and some are missing; sequencing was by immunoSEQ multiplex PCR. The sample has 950,000 to 1,200,000 clones, approximately 80% seen once. Sequenced sample: memory CD4+ T cells from PBMCs. Subset given: CD45RA-negative fraction. Receptor source: a man aged 18 to 35 in good health. Some clones in this sample may be carry-over from other donors' samples.

Comment on this clone: A read error may account for a junction end that differs from germline. The chain joins TRBV5-1 to TRBJ2-7, with 7 nucleotides matching TRBD1. The V gene's germline CDR1 is SGHRS and CDR2 YFSETQ. There are 11 residues in the CDR3. CDR3 sequence: CASSLAGQLSF. In DNA form, the CDR3 reads TGCGCCAGCAGCTTGGCGGGACAGCTCTCCTTC.

CDR3 DNA: TGTGCCAGCAGTGTCCGGCTAGCACTAAACACCGGGGAGCTGTTTTTT. It encodes CASSVRLALNTGELFF. This rearrangement joins TRBV6-1 to TRBJ2-2; tentatively, D is TRBD2 (5 bases). The CDR3 sequence is 16 residues long. The germline V and J ends were trimmed by 4 bases and 2 bases, with 14 bases remaining between them. The germline V gene has CDR1 MNHNS and CDR2 SASEGT.

This chain connects TRBV5-4 to TRBJ1-4; D not resolved. The CDR3 runs 14 residues. V was pared by 0 bases and J by 5 bases, with 8 bases between. Germline CDR1 and CDR2: SGHNT and YYREEE (reference sequence). The DNA of the CDR3 is TGTGCCAGCAGCTTGGGCTTACAGAATGAAAAACTGTTTTTT. It encodes CASSLGLQNEKLFF.

The chain joins TRBV6-6 to TRBJ1-1, with D perhaps matching TRBD1 (5 bases). V gave up 0 bases and J gave up 3 bases, with 11 bases separating them. The germline V gene encodes CDR1 MNHNY and CDR2 SVGAGI (reference sequence). CDR3 length equals 15 residues. DNA of the CDR3: TGTGCCAGCAGTTACTCGGCTGGGGGACACACTGAAGCTTTCTTT. Translating it yields CASSYSAGGHTEAFF.

A remark on this clone: Other DNA sequences of this sample code for an identical CDR3. The chain uses TRBV5-4 and TRBJ1-3; D is ambiguous. Germline-derived CDR1 and CDR2 are SGHNT and YYREEE (reference sequence). Trimming stripped 0 bases from V and 0 bases from J, with 4 bases between. The CDR3 length is 14 residues. CDR3 region: CASSLGSSGNTIYF. The CDR3 nucleotides read TGTGCCAGCAGCTTGGGTAGCTCTGGAAACACCATATATTTT. The full variable domain, in which reference TRBV5-4 and TRBJ1-3 provide the parts outside the CDR3, is ETGVTQSPTHLIKTRGQQVTLRCSSQSGHNTVSWYQQALGQGPQFIFQYYREEENGRGNFPPRFSGLQFPNYSSELNVNALELDDSALYLCASSLGSSGNTIYFGEGSWLTVV.